The 18 T cell receptor beta chains given below trace back to one sample, sequenced in a study of T cell repertoires in cytomegalovirus infection. Each CDR3 protein is one row after TCRdb ran MiXCR on the reads. This sample has around 530,000 distinct CDR3 sequences; approximately 15% occur once, and the top ten carry roughly a quarter. The sample consisted of CD8+ T cells from PBMCs. These TCRs come from a human donor in good health (CMV status not recorded). Some clones in this sample may be carry-over from other donors' samples.

This clonotype showed up many times. V is TRBV7-6 and J is TRBJ2-1; the D is unclear. The CDR3 sequence is 14 residues long. Trimming cost V 5 bases and J 4 bases, with 12 bases left between them. Germline values: CDR1 SGHVS, CDR2 FNYEAQ. The CDR3 is CASSPEYGYNEQFF. The CDR3 region has the DNA TGTGCCAGCAGCCCCGAGTACGGTTACAATGAGCAGTTCTTC.

V usage is TRBV10-3 and J usage is TRBJ1-2, with a possible D match to TRBD1 (5 bases). The ends were cut back, 6 bases at V and 6 bases at J, with 17 bases in the middle. The CDR3 sequence is 14 residues long. In germline, CDR1 is ENHRY, CDR2 SYGVKD. The CDR3 bases are TGTGCCATCAGGAAGACAGCGCCGGGGGATGGCTACACCTTC. It translates to CAIRKTAPGDGYTF.

This clonotype came up many times. The genes are TRBV6-1 and TRBJ1-5; 11 bases match TRBD1. CDR3 size: 14 residues. After removal of 11 bases from V and 6 bases from J, the junction contained 9 bases not matched to a gene. Germline V gene sequence: CDR1 MNHNS, CDR2 SASEGT. The CDR3 DNA reads as TGTGCCTGCGGGGACAGGGGGATCGGTCAGCCCCAGCATTTT. It codes for CACGDRGIGQPQHF.

The chain uses TRBV7-6 and TRBJ2-7; 8 bases are a match to TRBD1. Germline V lookup: CDR1 SGHVS, CDR2 FNYEAQ. The V gene end was trimmed by 5 bases and the J gene end by 4 bases; junction bases not matched to a gene: 13. The CDR3 has 16 amino acids. The CDR3 here is CASSILNDRGLYEQYF. DNA of the CDR3: TGTGCCAGCAGCATACTAAACGACAGGGGACTTTACGAGCAGTACTTC.

In this sample, this clonotype turned up many times. The rearrangement uses TRBV6-5 and TRBJ2-1; TRBD1 matches 9 bases. The CDR3 is made up of 14 amino acids. V was pared by 5 bases and J by 8 bases, with 7 bases of the junction left unmatched. Looked up from germline, CDR1 is MNHEY and CDR2 is SVGAGI. The CDR3 loop is CASSGGTGWYEQFF. CDR3 nucleotides: TGTGCCAGCAGTGGCGGGACAGGGTGGTATGAGCAGTTCTTC.

This clonotype was observed many times. The rearrangement links TRBV7-9 to TRBJ1-1; TRBD1 might be the D (6 bases). The CDR3 covers 15 residues. Germline CDR1 SEHNR, CDR2 FQNEAQ (reference sequence). The V end was cut by 5 bases, the J end by 1 base, with 14 bases between. CDR3 nucleotide sequence: TGTGCCAGCAGCCTACCCCGGGGGGCGAACACTGAAGCTTTCTTT. Protein product: CASSLPRGANTEAFF.

The V gene is TRBV19, the J gene TRBJ2-1, with TRBD2 as a possible D gene (5 bases). This CDR3 region has 16 residues. The V end lost 5 bases, the J end lost 6 bases, and 20 bases lay between the germline ends. The germline V gene has CDR1 LNHDA and CDR2 SQIVND (reference sequence). The CDR3 nucleotides read TGTGCCAGTAGTCCCCGGGGTAGGGATGGGTCCAATGAGCAGTTCTTC. As protein: CASSPRGRDGSNEQFF.

This clonotype was seen at least ten times. The rearrangement joins TRBV4-1 to TRBJ2-2, with a tentative D call TRBD1 (6 bases). Germline V gene data show CDR1 as MGHRA and CDR2 as YSYEKL. V dropped 4 bases and J dropped 6 bases, with 9 bases sitting between them. This CDR3 contains 13 residues. As DNA, the CDR3 is TGCGCCAGCAGCCTCGGACAGTCCGGGGAGCTGTTTTTT. This translates into CASSLGQSGELFF.

The chain joins TRBV20-1 to TRBJ2-7, with a possible D match to TRBD1 (5 bases). Germline V gene sequence: CDR1 DFQATT, CDR2 SNEGSKA (reference sequence). With 1 base removed from V and 3 bases from J, the gap between germline ends came to 16 bases. The CDR3 has 15 amino acids. CDR3 nucleotide sequence: TGCAGTGCTAGAGCCGACTCCACAGGATTCTACGAGCAGTACTTC. The encoded protein is CSARADSTGFYEQYF.

As to this clonotype: A much larger clone sits a single nucleotide away, making a read error possible. This rearrangement joins TRBV4-3 to TRBJ2-7, with 15 bases fitting TRBD2. Germline CDR1 LGHNA, CDR2 YSLEER. The CDR3 is 15 residues long. This chain's CDR3 is CSSSLGLAGGHEQYF. The CDR3 bases are TGCTCCAGCAGCCTTGGACTAGCGGGAGGGCACGAGCAGTACTTC.

This clonotype was found a few times. The chain has TRBV12-3 or TRBV12-4 and TRBJ1-4; 8 nucleotides match TRBD1. Unmatched junction bases numbered 3, after V lost 2 bases and J lost 7 bases. CDR3 size: 14 residues. The CDR3 region is CASSLSGGTEKLFF. CDR3 nucleotide sequence: TGTGCCAGCAGTTTATCAGGGGGCACTGAAAAACTGTTTTTT.

This rearrangement joins TRBV6-6 to TRBJ2-7, with TRBD2 identical over 7 bases. The ends lost 5 bases at V and 0 bases at J; junction bases unmatched: 7. The length of the CDR3 is 15 residues. Germline lookup yields CDR1 MNHNY and CDR2 SVGAGI (reference sequence). CDR3 loop: CASSGGRGSSYEQYF. The CDR3 DNA follows: TGTGCCAGCAGTGGCGGGCGGGGGAGCTCCTACGAGCAGTACTTC.

The chain is built from TRBV13 and TRBJ2-4, with a tentative D call TRBD1 (5 bases). CDR1 is PRHDT and CDR2 is FYEKMQ in the germline V gene (reference sequence). The CDR3 covers 12 residues. Trimming left V 1 base short and J 7 bases short, with 5 bases between. The CDR3 loop is CASSLAGNIQYF. The CDR3 region has the DNA TGTGCCAGCAGCTTAGCAGGGAACATTCAGTACTTC.

V is TRBV20-1 and J is TRBJ2-5, with D possibly called TRBD1 or TRBD2 (6 bases each). Germline-derived CDR1 and CDR2 are DFQATT and SNEGSKA (reference sequence). The CDR3 extends over 16 amino acids. The V and J ends lost 6 bases and 4 bases respectively, with 24 bases between them. CDR3 DNA: TGCAGTGCAAACCCTTCAGAAGGGGGGCCTTTAGAGACCCAGTACTTC. Encoded protein: CSANPSEGGPLETQYF.

In its sample, this clonotype was seen a few times. The chain joins TRBV5-1 to TRBJ2-5; D remains unclear. The CDR3 covers 11 residues. Deletions cut 6 bases from V and 7 bases from J, with 10 bases between. CDR1 is SGHRS and CDR2 is YFSETQ in the germline V gene. CDR3 residues: CASTIVGTQYF. The DNA of the CDR3 is TGCGCCAGCACCATTGTAGGGACCCAGTACTTC.

The sample holds many counts of this clonotype. This rearrangement joins TRBV30 to TRBJ2-2, with a tentative D call TRBD2 (6 bases). The CDR3 has 13 residues. V lost 8 bases, J lost 0 bases, and 10 bases lay in between. The germline CDR1 and CDR2 sequences are GTSNPN and SVGIG (reference sequence). Here the CDR3 reads CAGGLTNTGELFF. In DNA form, the CDR3 reads TGTGCCGGGGGACTTACGAACACCGGGGAGCTGTTTTTT.

V is TRBV20-1 and J is TRBJ2-7, with TRBD2 matching over 11 bases. With V trimmed by 4 bases and J by 3 bases, 2 bases remained unmatched. Germline CDR1 and CDR2: DFQATT and SNEGSKA (reference sequence). The CDR3 sequence is 13 residues long. CDR3 residues: CSAKLAGDYEQYF. CDR3 sequence (DNA): TGCAGTGCTAAACTAGCGGGAGACTACGAGCAGTACTTC.

The chain recombines TRBV28 with TRBJ2-5; D uncertain. CDR1 is MDHEN, CDR2 SYDVKM, per germline. Trimming removed 3 bases from V and 9 bases from J, with 17 bases in between. CDR3 length: 14 amino acids. CDR3 in DNA: TGTGCCAGCAGTTTGAGCCTAGTATCATCGTCCCAGTACTTC. It specifies CASSLSLVSSSQYF.